The 25 T cell receptor beta chains listed next were all sequenced from one sample in a study of T cell changes during pregnancy in multiple sclerosis. Assay: immunoSEQ multiplex PCR; the TCRdb copy retains only in-frame clones and omits some. Here the sample spans under 65,000 clones, around 94% being singletons. The specimen comprised CD8+ T cells from peripheral blood mononuclear cells, sampled after pregnancy. Receptors were obtained from a female donor with multiple sclerosis, enrolled in a pregnancy study.

The J gene is TRBJ2-1, the V gene TRBV30; TRBD2 agrees at 10 bases. The CDR3 runs to 19 residues. Trimming at V came to 0 bases and at J to 1 base, leaving 12 bases not matched to a gene. CDR1 GTSNPN and CDR2 SVGIG come from the germline V gene (reference sequence). CDR3 DNA: TGTGCCTGGAGTGTACTCGCTAGCGGGAGAATTGGATCCTACAATGAGCAGTTCTTC. Translation gives CAWSVLASGRIGSYNEQFF.

This rearrangement joins TRBV27 to TRBJ2-2; 12 bases are shared with TRBD1. The ends lost 6 bases at V and 5 bases at J; junction bases unmatched: 10. The CDR3 is 17 amino acids. In germline, CDR1 is MNHEY, CDR2 SMNVEV (reference sequence). DNA of the CDR3: TGTGCCAGCAGCTCGCGGGACAGGGGGCGGCGGACCGGGGAGCTGTTTTTT. This translates into CASSSRDRGRRTGELFF.

The rearrangement joins TRBV15 to TRBJ1-3; 7 positions match TRBD1. Germline V gene sequence: CDR1 LNHNV, CDR2 YYDKDF (reference sequence). V was clipped by 0 bases and J by 4 bases; unmatched bases: 3. This CDR3 is built from 15 residues. CDR3 protein: CATSREVGGGNTIYF. The CDR3 DNA is TGTGCCACCAGCAGAGAAGTAGGGGGCGGAAACACCATATATTTT.

The V and J genes are TRBV5-6 and TRBJ1-1, with a weak D call TRBD1 (5 bases). CDR3 length: 14 amino acids. Germline V gene data show CDR1 as SGHDT and CDR2 as YYEEEE. Trimming shortened V by 3 bases and J by 4 bases, and 13 bases separated the two germline ends. The CDR3 DNA reads TGTGCCAGCAGCTCGGGGGAACTGGGCACTGAAGCTTTCTTT. This encodes CASSSGELGTEAFF.

This clone is a singleton in its sample. This chain uses TRBV9 with TRBJ2-1, with TRBD2 matching 11 bases. CDR3 length: 15 residues. Germline values: CDR1 SGDLS, CDR2 YYNGEE. V shed 4 bases, J shed 8 bases, and the junction held 8 bases outside the gene matches. CDR3 sequence (DNA): TGTGCCAGCAGCTTTCGACTAGCGGGGAGCGATGAGCAGTTCTTC. As protein: CASSFRLAGSDEQFF. Together with reference TRBV9 and TRBJ2-1, the CDR3 gives the full variable domain: DSGVTQTPKHLITATGQRVTLRCSPRSGDLSVYWYQQSLDQGLQFLIQYYNGEERAKGNILERFSAQQFPDLHSELNLSSLELGDSALYFCASSFRLAGSDEQFFGPGTRLTVL.

This chain connects TRBV27 to TRBJ1-4; a weak D match, TRBD1 (6 bases). The CDR3 sequence is 13 residues long. Germline V gene sequence: CDR1 MNHEY, CDR2 SMNVEV (reference sequence). Trimming stripped 0 bases from V and 10 bases from J, with 9 bases between. CDR3 protein: CASSLSGQRKLFF. The CDR3 nucleotides read TGTGCCAGCAGTTTATCGGGACAACGAAAACTGTTTTTT.

V usage is TRBV29-1 and J usage is TRBJ2-7; TRBD2 matches at 9 bases. The CDR3 contains 15 residues. Germline V gene lookup returns CDR1 SQVTM and CDR2 ANQGSEA. Trimming took 3 bases from V and 3 from J; bases not matched to a gene: 9. The CDR3 DNA reads as TGCAGCGTTGAGTGGGGGAGTAGCGGGAGCTACGAGCAGTACTTC. Residues: CSVEWGSSGSYEQYF.

The rearrangement joins TRBV13 to TRBJ2-1; D is ambiguous. The CDR3 covers 13 residues. Deletions cut 5 bases from V and 2 bases from J, with 7 bases between. Germline V gene data show CDR1 as PRHDT and CDR2 as FYEKMQ (reference sequence). The CDR3 nucleotides read TGTGCCAGCAGCAATGTCACCTACAATGAGCAGTTCTTC. It codes for CASSNVTYNEQFF.

The chain combines TRBV11-2 with TRBJ2-7, with no clear D. The germline V gene encodes CDR1 SGHAT and CDR2 FQNNGV. The CDR3 is 13 residues long. V lost 3 bases and J 0 bases, leaving 6 bases between the germline ends. This chain's CDR3 is CASSLGVSYEQYF. CDR3 bases: TGTGCCAGCAGCTTGGGCGTCTCCTACGAGCAGTACTTC.

V usage is TRBV5-6 and J usage is TRBJ2-1; the match to TRBD1 covers 8 bases. CDR1 and CDR2 from the germline V gene are SGHDT and YYEEEE. V was pared by 4 bases and J by 7 bases, with 4 bases of the junction left unmatched. The CDR3 consists of 13 residues. CDR3 sequence (DNA): TGTGCCAGCAGCCTCACAGGGGGTAATGAGCAGTTCTTC. Its protein product is CASSLTGGNEQFF.

The rearrangement joins TRBV6-1 to TRBJ2-3; 9 nucleotides line up with TRBD1. Trimming cost V 8 bases and J 3 bases; bases outside gene matches: 9. This CDR3 contains 15 residues. Germline V gene lookup returns CDR1 MNHNS and CDR2 SASEGT. The CDR3 spells CASEGTGMSTDTQYF. DNA of the CDR3: TGTGCCAGCGAGGGGACAGGGATGAGTACAGATACGCAGTATTTT.

This chain connects TRBV15 to TRBJ1-1, with 8 bases matching TRBD1. Trimming removed 2 bases from V and 7 bases from J; junction bases left unmatched: 18. Germline-derived CDR1 and CDR2 are LNHNV and YYDKDF (reference sequence). This CDR3 is built from 18 residues. CDR3 DNA sequence: TGTGCCACCAGCAGATATCCTAGACAGGGGACGGCGAACTATGAAGCTTTCTTT. Translation gives CATSRYPRQGTANYEAFF.

The rearrangement links TRBV5-4 to TRBJ2-6; D is possibly TRBD1 (5 bases). Trimming cost V 7 bases and J 1 base, with 6 bases left between them. CDR1 and CDR2 from the germline V gene are SGHNT and YYREEE (reference sequence). The CDR3 contains 13 residues. The CDR3 here is CASQGSGANVLTF. Written as DNA, the CDR3 is TGTGCCAGCCAGGGATCTGGGGCCAACGTCCTGACTTTC.

DNA for the CDR3: TGTGCCAGTGGATCCGGGACAGGGGGAATCTACGAGCAGTACTTC. Protein sequence: CASGSGTGGIYEQYF. This chain connects TRBV19 to TRBJ2-7; 11 bases map to TRBD1. Germline V gene sequence: CDR1 LNHDA, CDR2 SQIVND (reference sequence). J gave up 3 bases and V 8 bases, and 9 bases lay outside the gene matches. This CDR3 comprises 15 residues.

The chain couples TRBV6-6 to TRBJ2-1; D gene unclear. Germline V gives CDR1 MNHNY, CDR2 SVGAGI (reference sequence). V was trimmed by 0 bases and J by 0 bases, leaving 9 bases between them. CDR3 size: 16 residues. CDR3 residues: CASSYSPMSSYNEQFF. DNA for the CDR3: TGTGCCAGCAGTTACTCACCCATGAGCTCCTACAATGAGCAGTTCTTC.

The chain recombines TRBV27 with TRBJ2-7, with D possibly being TRBD1 (5 bases). V shed 3 bases and J shed 4 bases, with 19 bases lying between them. Germline CDR1 and CDR2: MNHEY and SMNVEV (reference sequence). The CDR3 is 16 amino acids. CDR3 DNA sequence: TGTGCCAGCAGTTTTGGGGCTGGTGGGTTTGGGTACGAGCAGTACTTC. It encodes CASSFGAGGFGYEQYF.

The rearrangement joins TRBV6-1 to TRBJ2-2; no clear D. Trimming took off 4 bases at V and 2 bases at J, with 5 bases between the two ends. The CDR3 sequence is 13 residues long. Germline V CDR1 and CDR2: MNHNS, SASEGT. The CDR3 coding sequence is TGTGCCAGCAGTGTCAAAAACACCGGGGAGCTGTTTTTT. Amino acids: CASSVKNTGELFF.

V usage is TRBV19 and J usage is TRBJ2-3; D gene unclear. Germline V lookup: CDR1 LNHDA, CDR2 SQIVND (reference sequence). This CDR3 is 14 amino acids long. Trimming removed 5 bases from V and 4 bases from J, with 13 bases in between. The CDR3 sequence is CASSSSGLADTQYF. Here the CDR3 DNA reads TGTGCCAGTAGTTCCAGTGGTCTCGCAGATACGCAGTATTTT.

J is TRBJ2-7 and V is TRBV4-1; D remains unclear. The CDR3 runs to 14 residues. V lost 0 bases and J 2 bases, leaving 8 bases between the germline ends. CDR1 is MGHRA and CDR2 is YSYEKL in the germline V gene. DNA of the CDR3: TGCGCCAGCAGCCAAGAAAACGGAGCCTACGAGCAGTACTTC. Translation: CASSQENGAYEQYF.

The V and J genes are TRBV27 and TRBJ2-5; 9 bases map to TRBD1. From germline, CDR1 is MNHEY and CDR2 SMNVEV (reference sequence). V dropped 0 bases and J dropped 5; count of bases not matched to a gene: 10. The CDR3 totals 17 residues. This CDR3 is CASSLSRTGAIMETQYF. The CDR3 DNA follows: TGTGCCAGCAGTTTATCTCGGACAGGGGCGATAATGGAGACCCAGTACTTC.

The chain carries TRBV13 and TRBJ2-7; 11 bases map to TRBD2. This CDR3 has 18 amino acids. V shed 1 base, J shed 0 bases, and the junction held 8 bases outside the gene matches. CDR1 and CDR2 from the germline V gene are PRHDT and FYEKMQ (reference sequence). CDR3 in DNA: TGTGCCAGCAGCTTAGCTAGCGGGAGGACTCGAACCTCCTACGAGCAGTACTTC. It codes for CASSLASGRTRTSYEQYF. The variable domain in full, completed from reference TRBV13 and TRBJ2-7, reads AAGVIQSPRHLIKEKRETATLKCYPIPRHDTVYWYQQGPGQDPQFLISFYEKMQSDKGSIPDRFSAQQFSDYHSELNMSSLELGDSALYFCASSLASGRTRTSYEQYFGPGTRLTVT.

The chain recombines TRBV19 with TRBJ2-4; D is ambiguous. The CDR3 runs to 13 residues. The V end was cut by 8 bases, the J end by 1 base, with 9 bases between. Germline loops: CDR1 LNHDA, CDR2 SQIVND (reference sequence). The CDR3: CASSLLAKNIQYF. CDR3 DNA sequence: TGTGCCAGTTCACTTCTGGCCAAAAACATTCAGTACTTC.

V gene TRBV6-1 combines with J gene TRBJ2-1; TRBD2 matches 9 bases. V shed 7 bases and J 7 bases; nucleotides not matched to a gene: 5. The germline CDR1 and CDR2 sequences are MNHNS and SASEGT. The CDR3 length is 13 residues. For the CDR3, the DNA is TGTGCCAGCACTAGCGGGGCGTCGAATGAGCAGTTCTTC. Its translation: CASTSGASNEQFF.

The V call is TRBV4-3, the J call TRBJ2-1; TRBD2 matches 11 bases. CDR3 length: 16 residues. Germline values: CDR1 LGHNA, CDR2 YSLEER. The V and J ends lost 1 base and 9 bases, in that order; junction bases with no gene match: 8. The CDR3 region has the DNA TGCGCCAGCAGCCAAGGTGAACTAGCGGGAGAAGGTGAGCAGTTCTTC. Translation gives CASSQGELAGEGEQFF.

This chain joins TRBV9 and TRBJ2-5, with 8 nucleotides matching TRBD2. Germline V gene lookup returns CDR1 SGDLS and CDR2 YYNGEE. The J segment lost 2 bases and the V segment lost 4 bases, leaving 7 bases of the junction unmatched. The CDR3 consists of 15 residues. The CDR3 coding sequence is TGTGCCAGCAGCCCCAGCGGGGGAGGGCAAGAGACCCAGTACTTC. Amino acids: CASSPSGGGQETQYF.